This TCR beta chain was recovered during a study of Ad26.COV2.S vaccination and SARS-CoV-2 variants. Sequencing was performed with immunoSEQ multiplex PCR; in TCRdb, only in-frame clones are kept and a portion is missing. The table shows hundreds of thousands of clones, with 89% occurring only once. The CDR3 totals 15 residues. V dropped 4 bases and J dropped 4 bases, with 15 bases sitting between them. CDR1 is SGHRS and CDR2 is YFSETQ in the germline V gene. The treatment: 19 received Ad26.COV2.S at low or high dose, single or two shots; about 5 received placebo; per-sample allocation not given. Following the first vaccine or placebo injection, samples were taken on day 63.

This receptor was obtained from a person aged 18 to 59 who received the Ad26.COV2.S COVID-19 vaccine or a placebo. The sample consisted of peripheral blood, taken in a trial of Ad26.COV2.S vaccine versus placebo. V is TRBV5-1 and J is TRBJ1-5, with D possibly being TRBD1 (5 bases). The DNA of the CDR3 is TGCGCCAGCAGCGAGGGACGGTGGGGGAATCAGCCCCAGCATTTT. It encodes CASSEGRWGNQPQHF.